Listed below are T cell receptor beta chains from one sample, sequenced in a study of blood T cell repertoires in COVID-19. Repertoires were generated with immunoSEQ multiplex PCR, while TCRdb's copy carries only in-frame clones and drops some. The table shows approximately 200,000 clones, with around 85% occurring only once. Source material: PBMCs or T cells enriched from blood (not recorded which). The origin of the receptors is a man in his forties who had recovered from COVID-19. Each CDR3 is given with its conserved first and last residue. A D gene is named only where the DNA matches it firmly. Clone size is given for some rows only: seen once, a few or many times, or a class if the clone is expanded.

V,D,J,size,DNA,CDR3
TRBV6-5,TRBD1,TRBJ1-5,NA,TGTGCCAGCAGTATAGACAGGGTAGAGCAGCCCCAGCATTTT,CASSIDRVEQPQHF
TRBV28,NA,TRBJ1-1,NA,TGTGCCAGCAGCCTCTTTGCGGGGATGAACACTGAAGCTTTCTTT,CASSLFAGMNTEAFF
TRBV28,TRBD2,TRBJ2-7,NA,TGTGCCAGCAGTCCTATCAGCGGGAGTGCTACCTACGAGCAGTACTTC,CASSPISGSATYEQYF
TRBV6-2/TRBV6-3,NA,TRBJ1-4,once,TGTGCCAGCAGTCCAGGGGAAGGTGAAAAACTGTTTTTT,CASSPGEGEKLFF
TRBV11-2,TRBD2,TRBJ2-1,many,TGTGCCAGCAGCCCAGGGACTAGCGGGAGGACGATCCGCAATGAGCAGTTCTTC,CASSPGTSGRTIRNEQFF
TRBV6-5,TRBD1,TRBJ2-2,NA,TGTGCCAGTAGTCCACAGGGGGCCGGGGAGCTGTTTTTT,CASSPQGAGELFF
TRBV5-8,TRBD2,TRBJ2-1,NA,TGTGCCAGCAGCCCCCGGACTAGCTCGCTATACAATGAGCAGTTCTTC,CASSPRTSSLYNEQFF
TRBV19,TRBD1,TRBJ1-2,NA,TGTGCCAGTAGAAGGGGACAGGAGCGCTATGGCTACACCTTC,CASRRGQERYGYTF
TRBV11-2,NA,TRBJ2-3,many,TGTGCCAGCAGCCCTAGCACAGATACGCAGTATTTT,CASSPSTDTQYF
TRBV28,TRBD2,TRBJ2-7,NA,TGTGCCAGCAAGTTCCCGGGACTAACCTACGAGCAGTACTTC,CASKFPGLTYEQYF
TRBV7-9,NA,TRBJ2-7,once,TGTGCCAGCAGCTTGCCTCCGGGACTCGAGGCCTACGAGCAGTACTTC,CASSLPPGLEAYEQYF
TRBV7-2,TRBD2,TRBJ2-1,once,TGTGCCAGCAGCCGTAGCGGGAGCTCCTACAATGAGCAGTTCTTC,CASSRSGSSYNEQFF
TRBV4-2,TRBD2,TRBJ2-7,once,TGTGCCAGCAGCCCCCTTGATAGCGGGGAATTGTACGAGCAGTACTTC,CASSPLDSGELYEQYF
TRBV14,TRBD1,TRBJ1-1,NA,TGTGCCAGCAGCCGCGGGACAGCGCTTGAAGCTTTCTTT,CASSRGTALEAFF
TRBV3-1/TRBV3-2,TRBD2,TRBJ2-5,many,TGTGCCAGCAGCCAACATACCGGGACTACGGTAGAGACCCAGTACTTC,CASSQHTGTTVETQYF
TRBV27,TRBD2,TRBJ2-7,NA,TGTGCCAGCAACCTAGCGGGAGGGCGCGAGCAGTACTTC,CASNLAGGREQYF
TRBV27,TRBD2,TRBJ2-7,once,TGTGCCAGCAGTTTATACCCTAGCGGGAAGCTCTACGAGCAGTACTTC,CASSLYPSGKLYEQYF
TRBV10-3,TRBD2,TRBJ2-1,NA,TGTGCCATCAGTGGGAGACTAGCGGGAGACGTCAGCGATGAGCAGTTCTTC,CAISGRLAGDVSDEQFF
TRBV5-1,NA,TRBJ1-1,few,TGCGCCAGCAGCTTGGGTAGAGCGAACACTGAAGCTTTCTTT,CASSLGRANTEAFF
TRBV3-1/TRBV3-2,TRBD2,TRBJ2-1,NA,TGTGCCAGCAGCCAAGAAGGGCTAGCGGGAGGTGGTGAGCAGTTCTTC,CASSQEGLAGGGEQFF
TRBV6-1,TRBD2,TRBJ2-1,NA,TGTGCCAGCAGTGAAGAACCGGGAGGGCCAAATGAGCAGTTCTTC,CASSEEPGGPNEQFF
TRBV3-1/TRBV3-2,NA,TRBJ1-3,few,TGTGCCAGCAGCCTGTTCGCGCTCGGGACACCCGGAAACACCATATATTTT,CASSLFALGTPGNTIYF
TRBV5-6,TRBD2,TRBJ2-1,NA,TGTGCCAGCAGCACGCCCCTGGCGGGAGTTGGCAATGAGCAGTTCTTC,CASSTPLAGVGNEQFF
TRBV7-2,NA,TRBJ2-1,NA,TGTGCCAGCAGCTTAGCTCCGTTCCCGGGAGACCGCGAGCAGTTCTTC,CASSLAPFPGDREQFF
TRBV11-2,NA,TRBJ2-1,NA,TGTGCCAGCAGAGGAGCGGGCCGCCCCGAGGTTGAGCAGTTCTTC,CASRGAGRPEVEQFF
TRBV27,NA,TRBJ2-1,NA,TGTGCCAGCAGTCTAGACCGGACTGCCCTTATCTATGAGCAGTTCTTC,CASSLDRTALIYEQFF
TRBV5-5,TRBD1,TRBJ2-7,NA,TGTGCCAGCAGCTTGGAGGGACAGGATACCTACGAGCAGTACTTC,CASSLEGQDTYEQYF
TRBV7-2,NA,TRBJ1-5,NA,TGTGCCGGCCCTTATAGCAATCAGCCCCAGCATTTT,CAGPYSNQPQHF
TRBV7-9,NA,TRBJ2-7,NA,TGTGCCAGCAGCGCGAGCCCCTACGAGCAGTACTTC,CASSASPYEQYF
TRBV25-1,NA,TRBJ2-5,once,TGTGCCAGCAGTGAATATGACAGGCTAAAACGAGGGGAGACCCAGTACTTC,CASSEYDRLKRGETQYF